What follows are 14 T cell receptor beta chains derived from one specimen sequenced in a study of control samples from healthy donors and cancer patients. The protocol was immunoSEQ multiplex PCR, while the TCRdb copy is restricted to in-frame clones and leaves out a portion. The data contain about 180,000 clones, around 94% of them singletons. Sequences were obtained from blood. The receptors come from a woman in her late teens or twenties in good health.

The chain employs TRBV6-1 and TRBJ1-3, with no clear D. The CDR3 length is 13 residues. The V end was cut by 1 base, the J end by 8 bases, with 9 bases between. CDR1 is MNHNS, CDR2 SASEGT, per germline. DNA of the CDR3: TGTGCCAGCAGTGAAGAGGCGAGGGACACCATATATTTT. Translated: CASSEEARDTIYF.

The rearrangement uses TRBV3-1 (or the pseudogene TRBV3-2) and TRBJ2-3; the D gene is possibly TRBD1 (5 bases). Germline V gene lookup returns CDR1 LGHDT and CDR2 YNNKEL (reference sequence). The CDR3 consists of 12 residues. Between the trimmed V and J ends, which lost 4 bases and 4 bases, there was a span of 6 bases. The CDR3: CASSRGPDTQYF. The CDR3 nucleotides read TGTGCCAGCAGCCGGGGCCCAGATACGCAGTATTTT.

The V and J genes are TRBV11-2 and TRBJ1-2; D may be TRBD1 (5 bases). V was trimmed by 5 bases and J by 9 bases, leaving 22 bases between them. The CDR3 runs to 15 residues. Germline assignment: CDR1 SGHAT and CDR2 FQNNGV. CDR3 loop: CASSDPRGSPWRYTF. The CDR3 coding sequence is TGTGCCAGCAGCGATCCGAGGGGATCTCCCTGGCGCTACACCTTC.

The rearrangement joins TRBV28 to TRBJ2-3; TRBD1 is a possible D gene (6 bases). Germline V gene lookup returns CDR1 MDHEN and CDR2 SYDVKM. V was cut by 4 bases and J by 1 base, with 9 bases left in between. This CDR3 is 14 amino acids long. The CDR3 here is CASSSRQGTDTQYF. Written as DNA, the CDR3 is TGTGCCAGCAGTTCACGACAGGGCACAGATACGCAGTATTTT.

A remark on this clone: One junction end disagrees with the germline gene, perhaps due to a read error. The rearrangement uses TRBV18 and TRBJ1-3, with 9 bases aligning to TRBD1. Germline CDR1 and CDR2: KGHSH and LQKENI. The CDR3 has 15 amino acids. CDR3 DNA sequence: TGTGCCAGCTCTCCACGGGACAGGGTTGGAAACACCATATATTTT. Residues: CASSPRDRVGNTIYF.

The rearrangement links TRBV24-1 to TRBJ2-3; TRBD2 might be the D (6 bases). The CDR3 loop spans 11 amino acids. Germline V gene data show CDR1 as KGHDR and CDR2 as SFDVKD. V dropped 7 bases and J dropped 8 bases, with 9 bases sitting between them. The CDR3 sequence: CATRGGATQYF. CDR3 DNA: TGTGCCACCAGGGGGGGAGCTACGCAGTATTTT.

The chain joins TRBV7-2 to TRBJ2-7, with D perhaps assigned TRBD1 or TRBD2 (6 bases each). The CDR3 has 16 amino acids. Looked up from germline, CDR1 is SGHTA and CDR2 is FQGNSA. V shed 2 bases and J shed 1 base, with 15 bases lying between them. CDR3 sequence reads: CASSLRGGGGSYEQYF. CDR3 sequence (DNA): TGTGCCAGCAGCTTAAGAGGAGGGGGAGGATCCTACGAGCAGTACTTC.

This clone occurred once. The gene calls are TRBV7-9 and TRBJ2-5; 14 bases are a match to TRBD2. Germline values: CDR1 SEHNR, CDR2 FQNEAQ (reference sequence). This CDR3 comprises 17 residues. The V segment lost 4 bases and the J segment 0 bases; nucleotides outside the gene matches: 4. In DNA form, the CDR3 reads TGTGCCAGCAGCTCTAGGACTAGCGGGAGGTACCAAGAGACCCAGTACTTC. Translated, it gives CASSSRTSGRYQETQYF. The variable domain in full, completed from reference TRBV7-9 and TRBJ2-5, reads DTGVSQNPRHKITKRGQNVTFRCDPISEHNRLYWYRQTLGQGPEFLTYFQNEAQLEKSRLLSDRFSAERPKGSFSTLEIQRTEQGDSAMYLCASSSRTSGRYQETQYFGPGTRLLVL.

The chain has TRBV10-3 and TRBJ2-1; TRBD2 matches at 9 bases. Looked up from germline, CDR1 is ENHRY and CDR2 is SYGVKD. V lost 5 bases, J lost 8 bases, and 4 bases stayed unmatched. CDR3 length equals 13 residues. CDR3 sequence: CAISRGGGDEQFF. In DNA form, the CDR3 reads TGTGCCATCAGTCGCGGGGGGGGCGATGAGCAGTTCTTC.

V gene TRBV19 combines with J gene TRBJ1-1; no clear D. CDR1 is LNHDA, CDR2 SQIVND, per germline (reference sequence). The CDR3 is made up of 12 amino acids. V lost 3 bases, J lost 4 bases, and 6 bases lay in between. The CDR3 DNA is TGTGCCAGTAGTATTGGTAGCACTGAAGCTTTCTTT. Its protein product is CASSIGSTEAFF.

V gene TRBV18 combines with J gene TRBJ1-2; 11 bases are shared with TRBD1. V dropped 4 bases and J dropped 6; count of bases not matched to a gene: 4. CDR3 length: 14 amino acids. Germline-derived CDR1 and CDR2 are KGHSH and LQKENI. CDR3 protein: CASSQGQGADGYTF. The CDR3 region has the DNA TGTGCCAGCTCACAAGGACAGGGGGCTGATGGCTACACCTTC.

This clone was observed a handful of times. The V call is TRBV20-1, the J call TRBJ1-1; D unresolved. V gave up 6 bases and J gave up 5 bases, with 7 bases separating them. Germline CDR1 is DFQATT and CDR2 is SNEGSKA (reference sequence). The CDR3 loop spans 10 amino acids. This chain's CDR3 is CSAQRTEAFF. DNA of the CDR3: TGCAGTGCCCAGAGGACTGAAGCTTTCTTT.

The rearrangement links TRBV9 to TRBJ2-1; D is unresolved. The CDR3 runs to 13 residues. Between the trimmed V and J ends, which lost 0 bases and 7 bases, there was a span of 8 bases. Germline V gives CDR1 SGDLS, CDR2 YYNGEE. The CDR3 sequence is CASSVVLGNEQFF. The CDR3 DNA reads TGTGCCAGCAGCGTAGTCTTGGGGAATGAGCAGTTCTTC.

V gene TRBV18 combines with J gene TRBJ1-5; D is undetermined. CDR3 length: 13 residues. Trimming took off 4 bases at V and 1 base at J, with 5 bases between the two ends. Germline CDR1 reads KGHSH; CDR2 reads LQKENI. The CDR3 loop reads CASSLDSNQPQHF. DNA of the CDR3: TGTGCCAGCTCACTAGACAGCAATCAGCCCCAGCATTTT.